Listed here are 2 T cell receptor beta chains from one sample, sequenced in a study of cytomegalovirus exposure and HLA in healthy donors. The PCR had 60 Vbeta and 13 Jbeta primers. Here immunoSEQ multiplex PCR was the method, and the copy in TCRdb shows in-frame clones only, minus some. Of some 170,000 clones listed, roughly two thirds are singletons. Sequencing used PBMCs. These receptors were taken from a woman between 25 and 40 years old in good health and CMV-seronegative.

The rearrangement joins TRBV6-5 to TRBJ1-6, with TRBD1 matching over 8 bases. This CDR3 has 14 residues. With V trimmed by 6 bases and J by 9 bases, 7 bases remained unmatched. The germline CDR1 and CDR2 sequences are MNHEY and SVGAGI. The CDR3 reads CASSGQGEISPLHF. In DNA, the CDR3 is TGTGCCAGCAGCGGACAGGGAGAAATTTCACCCCTCCACTTT.

This chain links TRBV28 with TRBJ1-5; tentative D call: TRBD1 (6 bases). This CDR3 has 13 amino acids. Germline V CDR1 and CDR2: MDHEN, SYDVKM. V lost 3 bases, J lost 4 bases, and 7 bases lay in between. The CDR3 bases are TGTGCCAGCAGTTTTGGGACAAATCAGCCCCAGCATTTT. Its translation: CASSFGTNQPQHF.